This T cell receptor beta chain was documented in a study of blood T cell repertoires in COVID-19. Libraries were prepared by immunoSEQ multiplex PCR; TCRdb keeps only in-frame clonotypes and omits some of them. The table has 90,000 to 130,000 clones, 70% to 85% seen once. Trimming took off 4 bases at V and 8 bases at J, with 11 bases between the two ends. The CDR3 is 12 residues long. Germline CDR1 is LGHDT and CDR2 is YNNKEL (reference sequence). The sequenced sample was peripheral blood. The receptor comes from a woman in her thirties or forties with acute or convalescent COVID-19. The rearrangement uses TRBV3-1 (or the pseudogene TRBV3-2) and TRBJ1-1; D is unresolved. The CDR3 sequence is CASSLLSGEAFF. The CDR3 nucleotides read TGTGCCAGCAGCCTATTAAGCGGGGAAGCTTTCTTT.